Below, 13 T cell receptor beta chains from the same sample are listed, as sequenced in a study of human T cells and chemical hapten exposure (dated by TCRdb to 2020 to 2023). What this sample's time point label stands for: pre-sensitization, week 0. The treatment or condition label for this specimen denotes: therapeutic diphenylcyclopropenone sensitization with weekly scalp DPC. Libraries were prepared through RACE. The sequencer was a NextSeq 500. TCRdb trimmed public reads at Q25 via fastp, called clones via MiXCR and kept in-frame beta chains. Identical CDR3 proteins give one entry, which carries the most common genes and DNA. This sample holds some 90,000 distinct CDR3 sequences; over 6.5% were observed only once. The top ten hold just over 2.5% of the sample. The material sequenced was whole blood, taken in connection with sensitization to the hapten diphenylcyclopropenone (DPC). Source of these receptors: a middle-aged man with alopecia areata. Some clones in this sample may be carry-over from other donors' samples.

The table lists this clonotype with many counts. The chain combines TRBV19 with TRBJ1-2, with 7 positions matching TRBD1. V lost 9 bases and J lost 5; bases outside the gene matches: 6. The CDR3 spans 12 residues. Germline loops: CDR1 LNHDA, CDR2 SQIVND (reference sequence). CDR3 in amino acids: CASDDRAYGYTF. The CDR3, as DNA: TGTGCCAGCGATGACAGGGCATATGGCTACACCTTC.

V and J are TRBV30 and TRBJ1-3; D remains unclear. V was shortened by 7 bases and J by 0 bases, with 7 bases between the two germline ends. CDR1 is GTSNPN and CDR2 is SVGIG in the germline V gene (reference sequence). The CDR3 is 12 amino acids. The CDR3 loop reads CASMDSGNTIYF. The CDR3 region has the DNA TGTGCCTCGATGGACTCTGGAAACACCATATATTTT.

This clonotype came up a few times. The chain employs TRBV20-1 and TRBJ2-7; 14 positions agree with TRBD2. J was trimmed by 5 bases and V by 4 bases; bases with no gene match: 7. The CDR3 loop spans 15 amino acids. CDR1 is DFQATT and CDR2 is SNEGSKA in the germline V gene (reference sequence). The CDR3 is CSAIEGLAGVDEQYF. DNA for the CDR3: TGCAGTGCTATAGAGGGACTAGCGGGAGTAGACGAGCAGTACTTC.

This clonotype was counted ten times or more. The V and J genes are TRBV7-9 and TRBJ2-3; 11 bases align to TRBD2. The germline CDR1 and CDR2 sequences are SEHNR and FQNEAQ (reference sequence). The ends lost 5 bases at V and 5 bases at J; junction bases unmatched: 6. CDR3 size: 15 residues. The DNA for the CDR3 is TGTGCCAGCAGCGTGGGACTAGCGGAGGGAGATACGCAGTATTTT. Protein sequence: CASSVGLAEGDTQYF. Full variable domain (outside the CDR3, taken from reference TRBV7-9 and TRBJ2-3): DTGVSQNPRHKITKRGQNVTFRCDPISEHNRLYWYRQTLGQGPEFLTYFQNEAQLEKSRLLSDRFSAERPKGSFSTLEIQRTEQGDSAMYLCASSVGLAEGDTQYFGPGTRLTVL.

A single count supports this clonotype. Written as DNA, the CDR3 is TGTGCCAGCAGCTACCTAGGGTCGATAGATACGCAGTATTTT. Amino acids: CASSYLGSIDTQYF. This chain uses TRBV7-8 with TRBJ2-3, with D unclear. This CDR3 contains 14 residues. V was trimmed by 4 bases and J by 5 bases, leaving 13 bases between them. Germline V gene lookup returns CDR1 SGHVS and CDR2 FQNEAQ.

The chain joins TRBV5-4 to TRBJ2-1, with a tentative D call TRBD2 (6 bases). There are 15 residues in the CDR3. Germline loops: CDR1 SGHNT, CDR2 YYREEE (reference sequence). V gave up 1 base and J gave up 5 bases, with 13 bases separating them. The CDR3 loop is CASSLTIGGDNEQFF. The CDR3 DNA follows: TGTGCCAGCAGCTTGACGATAGGCGGGGACAATGAGCAGTTCTTC.

This clonotype was counted ten times or more. J is TRBJ1-6 and V is TRBV6-5; 9 bases are a match to TRBD1. CDR1 and CDR2 (germline): MNHEY, SVGAGI. The length of the CDR3 is 14 residues. V lost 3 bases and J lost 9; bases outside the gene matches: 3. CDR3 bases: TGTGCCAGCAGTTATACAGGGGGCGGTTCACCCCTCCACTTT. Encoded protein: CASSYTGGGSPLHF.

This clonotype turned up a few times. This sequence joins TRBV5-6 and TRBJ1-5, with D perhaps matching TRBD1 (6 bases). V was shortened by 4 bases and J by 9 bases, with 20 bases between the two germline ends. CDR1 is SGHDT and CDR2 is YYEEEE in the germline V gene. The CDR3 consists of 15 residues. The CDR3 sequence: CASSPGGLLNGPQHF. The CDR3 DNA follows: TGTGCCAGCAGCCCTGGGGGCTTACTAAATGGGCCCCAGCATTTT.

This clonotype was detected ten times or more. The CDR3 DNA reads as TGTGCCAGCAGCCAAGACCCAGGGGCGGGATCACCCCTCCACTTT. Translating gives CASSQDPGAGSPLHF. The V and J genes are TRBV14 and TRBJ1-6, with a tentative D call TRBD1 (6 bases). The V end lost 0 bases, the J end lost 10 bases, and 13 bases lay between the germline ends. There are 15 residues in the CDR3. Per the germline V gene, CDR1 is SGHDN and CDR2 is FVKESK.

The chain joins TRBV6-1 to TRBJ2-1; 11 nucleotides agree with TRBD2. J gave up 5 bases and V 1 base, and 1 base lay outside the gene matches. The germline gives CDR1 MNHNS, CDR2 SASEGT. The CDR3 totals 15 residues. CDR3 amino acids: CASSEGGLADNEQFF. CDR3 bases: TGTGCCAGCAGTGAAGGGGGACTAGCGGACAATGAGCAGTTCTTC.

Ten or more counts support this clonotype. The chain joins TRBV7-9 to TRBJ2-4; 7 bases align to TRBD1. The CDR3 runs to 13 residues. V was clipped by 1 base and J by 9 bases; unmatched bases: 3. Looked up from germline, CDR1 is SEHNR and CDR2 is FQNEAQ (reference sequence). CDR3 sequence: CASSLGQGVIQYF. DNA for the CDR3: TGTGCCAGCAGCTTAGGGCAGGGGGTCATTCAGTACTTC.

This clonotype was seen a handful of times. This chain connects TRBV20-1 to TRBJ2-5; possible D gene TRBD2, 5 bases. In germline, CDR1 is DFQATT, CDR2 SNEGSKA (reference sequence). With 6 bases removed from V and 2 bases from J, the gap between germline ends came to 16 bases. The CDR3 spans 14 residues. The CDR3, as DNA: TGCAGTGCAGACCTCGGAAGCGGTCAAGAGACCCAGTACTTC. This codes for CSADLGSGQETQYF.

This clonotype has ten or more counts. The chain couples TRBV13 to TRBJ2-7; TRBD1 agrees at 7 bases. Germline CDR1 and CDR2: PRHDT and FYEKMQ (reference sequence). The CDR3 has 13 amino acids. Unmatched junction bases numbered 4, after V lost 5 bases and J lost 3 bases. Here the CDR3 DNA reads TGTGCCAGCAGCACCCGGGACAGCTACGAGCAGTACTTC. Amino acids: CASSTRDSYEQYF.